Each of the 9 T cell receptor beta chains below was sequenced from the same sample in a study of T cell responses to AZD1222 COVID-19 vaccine. The table came from immunoSEQ multiplex PCR; TCRdb's copy has only in-frame clones and leaves some out. Of 100,000 or so clones in the sample, about 86% were seen once. The input for sequencing was peripheral blood, taken on day 0 of AZD1222 vaccination. These TCRs come from an adult in good health.

V gene TRBV19 combines with J gene TRBJ2-3; 7 nucleotides match TRBD2. This CDR3 has 16 residues. In germline, CDR1 is LNHDA, CDR2 SQIVND (reference sequence). V shed 0 bases, J shed 4 bases, and the junction held 7 bases outside the gene matches. CDR3 nucleotide sequence: TGTGCCAGTAGTATAGATCTGCGGGGGATGTCAGATACGCAGTATTTT. Protein: CASSIDLRGMSDTQYF.

This rearrangement joins TRBV5-4 to TRBJ2-1; D uncertain. Between the trimmed V and J ends, which lost 4 bases and 0 bases, there was a span of 11 bases. This CDR3 is built from 15 residues. Germline assignment: CDR1 SGHNT and CDR2 YYREEE (reference sequence). CDR3 region: CASSPSRSSYNEQFF. The DNA of the CDR3 is TGTGCCAGCAGCCCAAGTAGGAGCTCCTACAATGAGCAGTTCTTC.

J is TRBJ2-7 and V is TRBV19; TRBD2 agrees at 8 bases. Germline V gives CDR1 LNHDA, CDR2 SQIVND (reference sequence). The length of the CDR3 is 13 residues. The V gene end was trimmed by 5 bases and the J gene end by 3 bases; junction bases not matched to a gene: 3. The CDR3 nucleotides read TGTGCCAGTAGTCGGGGGGGGCTCTACGAGCAGTACTTC. Encoded protein: CASSRGGLYEQYF.

This clone was detected once. The chain links TRBV5-8 to TRBJ1-5; D might be TRBD1 (6 bases). This CDR3 comprises 15 residues. Germline-derived CDR1 and CDR2 are SGHTS and YDEGEE. The V and J ends lost 4 bases and 3 bases respectively, with 14 bases between them. The CDR3: CASSPGQKTNQPQHF. In nucleotides, the CDR3 is TGTGCCAGCAGCCCCGGACAGAAGACCAATCAGCCCCAGCATTTT.

CDR3 DNA: TGTGCCAGCAGAGGAGACAGGGGGAAAAGGAGGAACACCGGGGAGCTGTTTTTT. It specifies CASRGDRGKRRNTGELFF. The rearrangement joins TRBV25-1 to TRBJ2-2; 9 bases are a match to TRBD1. Trimming at V came to 6 bases and at J to 1 base, leaving 12 bases not matched to a gene. This CDR3 has 18 amino acids. CDR1 MGHDK and CDR2 SYGVNS come from the germline V gene.

A single count supports this clone. The V call is TRBV19, the J call TRBJ2-3; D is unclear. CDR1 and CDR2 from the germline V gene are LNHDA and SQIVND (reference sequence). The CDR3 spans 14 residues. The V end was cut by 6 bases, the J end by 5 bases, with 15 bases between. The CDR3 nucleotides are TGTGCCAGTAGCGGCCTCCGAAGGGTAGATACGCAGTATTTT. Its protein product is CASSGLRRVDTQYF.

The chain is built from TRBV7-2 and TRBJ2-1; D is undetermined. V was shortened by 2 bases and J by 4 bases, with 6 bases between the two germline ends. Germline assignment: CDR1 SGHTA and CDR2 FQGNSA. This CDR3 comprises 13 residues. The CDR3 coding sequence is TGTGCCAGCAGCTTAAACGGATACAATGAGCAGTTCTTC. It codes for CASSLNGYNEQFF.

The V gene is TRBV6-5, the J gene TRBJ2-1; 9 bases are a match to TRBD2. This CDR3 has 15 residues. Trimming took 7 bases from V and 1 from J; bases not matched to a gene: 5. Germline loops: CDR1 MNHEY, CDR2 SVGAGI. The CDR3 nucleotides read TGTGCCAGCATAAGGGCGGGGGGGTCCTACAATGAGCAGTTCTTC. Its protein product is CASIRAGGSYNEQFF.

This clone appeared once. V usage is TRBV19 and J usage is TRBJ1-5; the D is unclear. The germline V gene has CDR1 LNHDA and CDR2 SQIVND (reference sequence). Trimming pared 2 bases from V and 2 bases from J, leaving 10 bases between. This CDR3 has 15 residues. The CDR3 sequence is CASSILGRGNQPQHF. The DNA of the CDR3 is TGTGCCAGTAGTATATTAGGGAGGGGCAATCAGCCCCAGCATTTT.